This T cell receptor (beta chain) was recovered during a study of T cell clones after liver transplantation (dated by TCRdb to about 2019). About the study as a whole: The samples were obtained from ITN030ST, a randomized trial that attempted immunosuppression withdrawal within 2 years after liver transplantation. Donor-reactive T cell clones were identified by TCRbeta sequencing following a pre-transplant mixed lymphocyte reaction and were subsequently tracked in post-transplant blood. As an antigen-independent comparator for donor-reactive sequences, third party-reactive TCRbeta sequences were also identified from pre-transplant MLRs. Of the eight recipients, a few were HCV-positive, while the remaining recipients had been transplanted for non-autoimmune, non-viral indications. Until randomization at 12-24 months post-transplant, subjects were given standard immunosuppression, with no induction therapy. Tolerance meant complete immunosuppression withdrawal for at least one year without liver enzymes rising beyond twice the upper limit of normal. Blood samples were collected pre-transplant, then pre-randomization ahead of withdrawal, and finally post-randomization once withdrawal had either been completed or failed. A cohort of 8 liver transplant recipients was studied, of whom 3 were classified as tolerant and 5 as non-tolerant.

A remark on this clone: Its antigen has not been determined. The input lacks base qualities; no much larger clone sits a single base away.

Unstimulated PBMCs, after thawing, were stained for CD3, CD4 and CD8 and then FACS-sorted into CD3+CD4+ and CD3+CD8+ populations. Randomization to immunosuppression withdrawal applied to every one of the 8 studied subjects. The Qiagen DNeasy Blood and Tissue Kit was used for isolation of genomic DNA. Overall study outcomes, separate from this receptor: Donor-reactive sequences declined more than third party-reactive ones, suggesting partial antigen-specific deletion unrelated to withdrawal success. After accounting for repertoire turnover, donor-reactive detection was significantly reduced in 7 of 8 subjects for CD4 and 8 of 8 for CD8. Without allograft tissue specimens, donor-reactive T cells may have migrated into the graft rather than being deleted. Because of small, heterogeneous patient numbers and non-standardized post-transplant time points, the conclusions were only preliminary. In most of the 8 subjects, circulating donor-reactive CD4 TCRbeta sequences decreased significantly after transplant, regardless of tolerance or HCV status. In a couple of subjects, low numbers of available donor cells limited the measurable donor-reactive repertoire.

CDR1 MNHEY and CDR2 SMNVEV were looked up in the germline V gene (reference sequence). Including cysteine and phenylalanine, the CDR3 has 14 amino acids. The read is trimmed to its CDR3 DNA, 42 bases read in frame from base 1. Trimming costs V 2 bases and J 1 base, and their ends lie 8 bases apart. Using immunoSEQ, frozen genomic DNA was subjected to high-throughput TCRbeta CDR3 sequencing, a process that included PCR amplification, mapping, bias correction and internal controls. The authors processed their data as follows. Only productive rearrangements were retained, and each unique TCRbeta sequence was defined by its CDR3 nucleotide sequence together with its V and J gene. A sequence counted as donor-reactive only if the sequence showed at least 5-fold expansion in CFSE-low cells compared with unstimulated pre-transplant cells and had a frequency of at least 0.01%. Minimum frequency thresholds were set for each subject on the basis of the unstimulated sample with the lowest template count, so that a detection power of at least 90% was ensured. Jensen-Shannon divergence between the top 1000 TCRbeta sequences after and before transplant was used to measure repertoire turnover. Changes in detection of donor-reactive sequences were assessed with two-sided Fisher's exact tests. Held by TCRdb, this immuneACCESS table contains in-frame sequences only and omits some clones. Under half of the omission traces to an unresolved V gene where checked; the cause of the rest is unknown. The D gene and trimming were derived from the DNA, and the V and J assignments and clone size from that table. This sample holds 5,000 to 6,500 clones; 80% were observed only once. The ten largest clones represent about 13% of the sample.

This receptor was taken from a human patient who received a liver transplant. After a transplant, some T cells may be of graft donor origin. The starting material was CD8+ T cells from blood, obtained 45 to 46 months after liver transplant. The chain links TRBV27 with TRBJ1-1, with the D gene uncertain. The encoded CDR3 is CASSLGQTNTEAFF. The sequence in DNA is TGTGCCAGCAGTTTAGGGCAAACGAACACTGAAGCTTTCTTT.